These 23 T cell receptor beta chains originate from one sample sequenced in a study of blood T cell repertoires in COVID-19. Profiling relied on immunoSEQ multiplex PCR, and the TCRdb table lists in-frame clones only, not all of them. In the table there are roughly 150,000 clones, around 89% of which are singletons. Sequencing used peripheral blood. All receptors derive from an elderly woman with acute or convalescent COVID-19.

The V and J genes are TRBV5-1 and TRBJ1-1; maybe TRBD1 (6 bases). Trimming shortened V by 0 bases and J by 1 base, and 10 bases separated the two germline ends. The CDR3 is 15 residues long. Germline CDR1 SGHRS, CDR2 YFSETQ. This CDR3 is CASSLAGGPNTEAFF. The CDR3 DNA sequence: TGCGCCAGCAGCTTGGCCGGGGGGCCGAACACTGAAGCTTTCTTT.

About this clone itself: A junction boundary mismatches the germline segment, possibly from a read error. This sequence joins TRBV30 and TRBJ1-6; 9 bases are a match to TRBD1. The CDR3 is 13 amino acids. CDR1 is GTSNPN and CDR2 is SVGIG in the germline V gene (reference sequence). The CDR3 DNA reads as TGTGCCTGGAGCGCCTCCGGGACAGGGAAAAGAGGCTTT. Protein: CAWSASGTGKRGF.

The rearrangement joins TRBV6-2 or TRBV6-3 to TRBJ1-1; TRBD1 might be the D (6 bases). V was clipped by 2 bases and J by 0 bases, with 13 bases between them. Germline values: CDR1 MNHEY, CDR2 SVGEGT. The CDR3 length is 16 residues. The CDR3 DNA reads TGTGCCAGCAGTTACCCCGGGACAACCATGAACACTGAAGCTTTCTTT. Translated, it gives CASSYPGTTMNTEAFF.

This chain links TRBV7-9 with TRBJ1-2, with TRBD1 identical over 7 bases. Per the germline V gene, CDR1 is SEHNR and CDR2 is FQNEAQ (reference sequence). This CDR3 is 13 amino acids long. Trimming took 10 bases from V and 4 from J; bases not matched to a gene: 9. The CDR3 DNA reads as TGTGCCACGTCCGAGGACAGGCTCTATGGCTACACCTTC. Amino acid sequence: CATSEDRLYGYTF.

CDR3 bases: TGTGCCAGCAGTCGGGGGTATGGCTACACCTTC. It codes for CASSRGYGYTF. The chain joins TRBV25-1 to TRBJ1-2, with D possibly being TRBD1 (5 bases). The length of the CDR3 is 11 residues. Trimming removed 5 bases from V and 5 bases from J, with 6 bases in between. The germline gives CDR1 MGHDK, CDR2 SYGVNS.

The chain carries TRBV6-5 and TRBJ2-7; possible D gene TRBD2, 5 bases. Germline-derived CDR1 and CDR2 are MNHEY and SVGAGI. Trimming took 4 bases from V and 2 from J, leaving 9 bases between them. The CDR3 has 13 residues. The CDR3 bases are TGTGCCAGCAGTTTGACGGGAACCTACGAGCAGTACTTC. Encoded protein: CASSLTGTYEQYF.

This rearrangement joins TRBV2 to TRBJ1-1; D ambiguous. The CDR3 runs 13 residues. V lost 7 bases and J lost 0, with 9 bases in between. The germline CDR1 and CDR2 sequences are SNHLY and FYNNEI. The CDR3 here is CASKRVMNTEAFF. CDR3 coding DNA: TGTGCCAGCAAGAGGGTAATGAACACTGAAGCTTTCTTT. Using reference TRBV2 and TRBJ1-1 for the parts outside the CDR3, the full variable domain is EPEVTQTPSHQVTQMGQEVILRCVPISNHLYFYWYRQILGQKVEFLVSFYNNEISEKSEIFDDQFSVERPDGSNFTLKIRSTKLEDSAMYFCASKRVMNTEAFFGQGTRLTVV.

The chain recombines TRBV6-5 with TRBJ2-1; TRBD2 agrees at 8 bases. The CDR3 covers 15 residues. Trimming at V came to 6 bases and at J to 5 bases, leaving 9 bases not matched to a gene. Germline CDR1 reads MNHEY; CDR2 reads SVGAGI. The CDR3 DNA sequence: TGTGCCAGCAGCCGAAAGCGGGGGAGCGACAATGAGCAGTTCTTC. It codes for CASSRKRGSDNEQFF.

The V and J genes are TRBV10-3 and TRBJ1-2, with 7 bases aligning to TRBD1. With 8 bases clipped from V and 0 bases from J, the junction kept 3 bases outside the gene matches. Germline V gives CDR1 ENHRY, CDR2 SYGVKD. The CDR3 runs to 13 residues. CDR3 bases: TGTGCCATCGCAGGGACAGCTAACTATGGCTACACCTTC. Translated: CAIAGTANYGYTF.

The J gene is TRBJ2-7, the V gene TRBV29-1; 11 bases are shared with TRBD1. The length of the CDR3 is 13 residues. V lost 2 bases, J lost 8 bases, and 5 bases stayed unmatched. The germline V gene encodes CDR1 SQVTM and CDR2 ANQGSEA. The CDR3 protein is CSVERGTGGKQYF. In DNA, the CDR3 is TGCAGCGTTGAAAGGGGGACAGGGGGTAAGCAGTACTTC.

V usage is TRBV18 and J usage is TRBJ2-3; possibly TRBD2 for D (7 bases). Trimming removed 4 bases at V and 3 bases at J, with 17 bases between. This CDR3 contains 16 residues. Germline assignment: CDR1 KGHSH and CDR2 LQKENI. CDR3 bases: TGTGCCAGCTCACGGAACGTACAGGGAGGGACAGATACGCAGTATTTT. Protein sequence: CASSRNVQGGTDTQYF.

This chain uses TRBV7-9 with TRBJ1-4; D is perhaps TRBD1 (6 bases). V was shortened by 1 base and J by 8 bases, with 14 bases between the two germline ends. Germline V CDR1 and CDR2: SEHNR, FQNEAQ (reference sequence). This CDR3 contains 15 residues. The CDR3 here is CASSLDRDINEKLFF. The CDR3 DNA reads as TGTGCCAGCAGCTTAGATCGGGACATAAACGAAAAACTGTTTTTT.

The V and J genes are TRBV3-1 (or the pseudogene TRBV3-2) and TRBJ1-1; 11 bases agree with TRBD1. Germline V gives CDR1 LGHDT, CDR2 YNNKEL (reference sequence). V lost 1 base, J lost 5 bases, and 6 bases stayed unmatched. The CDR3 has 16 residues. The DNA for the CDR3 is TGTGCCAGCAGCCAAGGGCCGGACAGGGGGCAGACTGAAGCTTTCTTT. Its translation: CASSQGPDRGQTEAFF.

The DNA for the CDR3 is TGTGCCAGCAGCTTACGGACGGGGGCTAATGAAAAACTGTTTTTT. Protein product: CASSLRTGANEKLFF. The V and J genes are TRBV5-4 and TRBJ1-4; a possible D gene is TRBD1 (5 bases). CDR1 is SGHNT, CDR2 YYREEE, per germline (reference sequence). The CDR3 is 15 amino acids. Trimming shortened V by 2 bases and J by 3 bases, and 11 bases separated the two germline ends.

The rearrangement uses TRBV6-5 and TRBJ1-1; TRBD1 aligns across 12 bases. This CDR3 is 15 amino acids long. Germline loops: CDR1 MNHEY, CDR2 SVGAGI. V shed 7 bases, J shed 11 bases, and the junction held 14 bases outside the gene matches. This CDR3 is CASTMGQGAAEWAFF. For the CDR3, the DNA is TGTGCCAGCACCATGGGACAGGGGGCCGCGGAATGGGCTTTCTTT.

The rearrangement uses TRBV4-1 and TRBJ2-7; 7 bases align to TRBD2. This CDR3 region has 14 residues. V shed 3 bases, J shed 3 bases, and the junction held 5 bases outside the gene matches. Per germline, CDR1 MGHRA and CDR2 YSYEKL. In nucleotides, the CDR3 is TGCGCCAGCAGCCACCGGGGACTACTCTACGAGCAGTACTTC. Its protein product is CASSHRGLLYEQYF.

The chain joins TRBV7-2 to TRBJ1-2, with a possible D match to TRBD1 (5 bases). CDR3 length: 14 residues. The V gene lost 3 bases and the J gene lost 4 bases, with 12 bases spanning the gap. Germline V gives CDR1 SGHTA, CDR2 FQGNSA. CDR3 DNA: TGTGCCAGCAGCTTCGCCACAGGCGGCTATGGCTACACCTTC. Protein sequence: CASSFATGGYGYTF.

This clone was seen a single time. The V call is TRBV5-1, the J call TRBJ2-7; 9 bases fit TRBD1. The CDR3 has 15 residues. V lost 7 bases to trimming and J lost 2 bases; unmatched junction nucleotides: 10. Germline lookup yields CDR1 SGHRS and CDR2 YFSETQ. The CDR3: CASGPGTGLPYEQYF. For the CDR3, the DNA is TGCGCCAGCGGTCCCGGGACAGGGTTACCCTACGAGCAGTACTTC.

The chain joins TRBV5-1 to TRBJ2-2, with a tentative D call TRBD2 (5 bases). The CDR3 extends over 15 amino acids. From germline, CDR1 is SGHRS and CDR2 YFSETQ. Trimming removed 1 base at V and 3 bases at J, with 10 bases between. Here the CDR3 reads CASSLKLGDTGELFF. CDR3 sequence (DNA): TGCGCCAGCAGCTTGAAACTGGGAGACACCGGGGAGCTGTTTTTT. The variable domain in full, completed from reference TRBV5-1 and TRBJ2-2, reads KAGVTQTPRYLIKTRGQQVTLSCSPISGHRSVSWYQQTPGQGLQFLFEYFSETQRNKGNFPGRFSGRQFSNSRSEMNVSTLELGDSALYLCASSLKLGDTGELFFGEGSRLTVL.

The J gene is TRBJ1-1, the V gene TRBV11-2; 7 positions agree with TRBD1. V lost 6 bases, J lost 11 bases, and 9 bases stayed unmatched. The CDR3 sequence is 12 residues long. Germline V gene sequence: CDR1 SGHAT, CDR2 FQNNGV. Written as DNA, the CDR3 is TGTGCCAGCAGTGACGAAGGACAGGCGGCTTTCTTT. Translating it yields CASSDEGQAAFF.

The J gene is TRBJ1-2, the V gene TRBV12-3 or TRBV12-4; 7 bases align to TRBD1. CDR3 length: 13 amino acids. Trimming cost V 6 bases and J 0 bases; bases outside gene matches: 1. CDR3 sequence reads: CASRGTANYGYTF. The CDR3 DNA reads as TGTGCCAGCAGAGGGACAGCTAACTATGGCTACACCTTC.

This chain links TRBV5-1 with TRBJ2-2, with 10 bases aligning to TRBD1. Per germline, CDR1 SGHRS and CDR2 YFSETQ. Trimming removed 4 bases from V and 5 bases from J; junction bases left unmatched: 2. This CDR3 comprises 14 residues. The CDR3 bases are TGCGCCAGCAGCAGGGGACAGGGGACCGGGGAGCTGTTTTTT. It encodes CASSRGQGTGELFF.

The chain has TRBV7-8 and TRBJ2-2, with D possibly TRBD1 on 5 matching bases. There are 14 residues in the CDR3. CDR1 is SGHVS, CDR2 FQNEAQ, per germline. V lost 1 base and J 7 bases, leaving 10 bases between the germline ends. The CDR3 here is CASSLVQGHGELFF. The CDR3 DNA reads TGTGCCAGCAGCTTAGTCCAGGGTCACGGGGAGCTGTTTTTT.